This T cell receptor beta chain was identified in a study of T cell repertoires in cytomegalovirus infection. Study-level information: It can be stated that public TCR beta signatures indicated CMV infection as well as a matching HLA type.

With regard to this clonotype: Its antigen is unknown.

This CDR3 contains 17 residues. V lost 3 bases and J lost 1, with 21 bases in between. Germline V gene sequence: CDR1 DFQATT, CDR2 SNEGSKA (reference sequence). The study, taken as a whole, reports: The ex vivo response was dominated by HLA-C-restricted CMV-specific TCR beta clonotypes.

TCRdb itself ran the reads through MiXCR, one entry per CDR3 protein. The table shows 200,000 to 250,000 distinct CDR3 sequences, with 35% to 45% occurring only once. This sequence joins TRBV20-1 and TRBJ1-1; weak D call: TRBD1 (5 bases). This TCR was recovered from a human donor in good health (CMV status not recorded). Some clones in this sample may be carry-over from other donors' samples. This specimen was CD8+ T cells from cultured PBMCs, taken from culture after CMV antigen stimulation. The CDR3 sequence: CSARTVGVGGRNTEAFF. The CDR3 region has the DNA TGCAGTGCTAGGACAGTAGGGGTGGGGGGACGGAACACTGAAGCTTTCTTT.